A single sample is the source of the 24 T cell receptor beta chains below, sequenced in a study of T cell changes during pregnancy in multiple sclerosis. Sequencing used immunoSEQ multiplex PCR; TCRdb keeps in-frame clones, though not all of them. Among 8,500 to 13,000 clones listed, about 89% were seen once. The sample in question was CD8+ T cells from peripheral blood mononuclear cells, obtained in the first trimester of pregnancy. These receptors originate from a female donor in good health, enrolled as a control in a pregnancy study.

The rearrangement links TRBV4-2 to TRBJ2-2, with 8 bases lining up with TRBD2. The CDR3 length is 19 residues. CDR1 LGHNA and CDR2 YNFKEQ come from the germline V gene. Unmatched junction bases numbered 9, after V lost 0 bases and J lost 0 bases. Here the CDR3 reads CASSQDGGSGEPNTGELFF. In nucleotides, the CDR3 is TGTGCCAGCAGCCAAGATGGTGGTAGCGGGGAACCGAACACCGGGGAGCTGTTTTTT.

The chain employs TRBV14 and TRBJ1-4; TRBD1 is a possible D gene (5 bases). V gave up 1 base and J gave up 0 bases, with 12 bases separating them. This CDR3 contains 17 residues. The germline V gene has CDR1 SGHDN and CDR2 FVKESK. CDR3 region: CASSQAGTPATNEKLFF. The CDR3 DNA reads TGTGCCAGCAGCCAAGCTGGGACTCCTGCAACTAATGAAAAACTGTTTTTT.

CDR3 in DNA: TGCAGCGTTGAGTTACAGCCCTACGAGCAGTACTTC. It codes for CSVELQPYEQYF. V and J are TRBV29-1 and TRBJ2-7, with no clear D. CDR3 length equals 12 residues. Germline-derived CDR1 and CDR2 are SQVTM and ANQGSEA. V lost 3 bases and J 2 bases, leaving 8 bases between the germline ends.

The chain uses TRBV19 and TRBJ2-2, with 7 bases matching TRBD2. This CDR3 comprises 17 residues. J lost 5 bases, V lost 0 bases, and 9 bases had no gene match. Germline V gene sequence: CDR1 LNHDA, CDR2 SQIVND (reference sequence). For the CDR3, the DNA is TGTGCCAGTAGTATAGAGTCAGGGACCGGGAGGACCGGGGAGCTGTTTTTT. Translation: CASSIESGTGRTGELFF.

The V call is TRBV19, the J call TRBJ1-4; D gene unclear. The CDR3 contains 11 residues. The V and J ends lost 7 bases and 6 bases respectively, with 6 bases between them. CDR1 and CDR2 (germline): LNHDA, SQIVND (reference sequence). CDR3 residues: CASTNYEKLFF. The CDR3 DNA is TGTGCCAGTACCAATTATGAAAAACTGTTTTTT.

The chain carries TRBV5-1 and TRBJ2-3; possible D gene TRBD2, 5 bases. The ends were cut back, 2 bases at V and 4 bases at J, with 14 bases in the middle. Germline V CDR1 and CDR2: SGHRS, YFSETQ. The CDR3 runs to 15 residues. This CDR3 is CASSLLLPGADTQYF. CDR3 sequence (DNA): TGCGCCAGCAGCTTACTCCTCCCCGGGGCAGATACGCAGTATTTT.

The CDR3 sequence is CASSPLAFTGFHGYTF. For the CDR3, the DNA is TGTGCCAGCTCACCCCTGGCTTTTACAGGTTTTCATGGCTACACCTTC. The chain joins TRBV18 to TRBJ1-2, with a tentative D call TRBD1 (5 bases). The CDR3 length is 16 residues. CDR1 and CDR2 from the germline V gene are KGHSH and LQKENI. V was pared by 3 bases and J by 6 bases, with 20 bases between.

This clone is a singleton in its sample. As DNA, the CDR3 is TGCGCCAGCAGCCCACTTGTGGGCCCAGATACGCAGTATTTT. This encodes CASSPLVGPDTQYF. V usage is TRBV4-1 and J usage is TRBJ2-3; unclear D gene. V dropped 4 bases and J dropped 4 bases, with 12 bases sitting between them. There are 14 residues in the CDR3. The germline CDR1 and CDR2 sequences are MGHRA and YSYEKL.

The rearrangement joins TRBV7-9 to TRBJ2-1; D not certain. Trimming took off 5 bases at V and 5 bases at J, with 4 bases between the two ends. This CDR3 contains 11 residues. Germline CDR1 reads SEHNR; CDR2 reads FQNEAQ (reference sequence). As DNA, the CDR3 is TGTGCCAGCAGCCGTAACAATGAGCAGTTCTTC. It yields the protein CASSRNNEQFF.

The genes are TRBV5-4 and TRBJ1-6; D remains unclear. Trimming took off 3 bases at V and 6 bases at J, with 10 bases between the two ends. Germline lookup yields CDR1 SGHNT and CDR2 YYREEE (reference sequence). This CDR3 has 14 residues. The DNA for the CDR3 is TGTGCCAGCAGCTCTATTTCCGTTAATTCACCCCTCCACTTT. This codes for CASSSISVNSPLHF.

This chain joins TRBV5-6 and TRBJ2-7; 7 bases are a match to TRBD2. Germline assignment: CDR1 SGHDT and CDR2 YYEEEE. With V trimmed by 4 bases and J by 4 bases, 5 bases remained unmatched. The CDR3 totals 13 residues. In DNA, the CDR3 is TGTGCCAGCAGCGGGGGAGGGGAGTACGAGCAGTACTTC. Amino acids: CASSGGGEYEQYF.

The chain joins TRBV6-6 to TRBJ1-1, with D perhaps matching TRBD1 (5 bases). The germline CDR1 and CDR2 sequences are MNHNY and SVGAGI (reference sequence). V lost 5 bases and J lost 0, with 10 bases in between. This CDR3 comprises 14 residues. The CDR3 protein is CASSPTGLNTEAFF. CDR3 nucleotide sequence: TGTGCCAGCAGTCCTACAGGCTTGAACACTGAAGCTTTCTTT.

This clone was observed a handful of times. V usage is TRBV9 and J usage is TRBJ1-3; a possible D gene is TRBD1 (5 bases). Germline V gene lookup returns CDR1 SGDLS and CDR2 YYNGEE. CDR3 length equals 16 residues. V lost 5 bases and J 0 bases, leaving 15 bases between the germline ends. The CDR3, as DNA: TGTGCCAGCAGGGGGGGAGGGCAAAACTCTGGAAACACCATATATTTT. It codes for CASRGGGQNSGNTIYF. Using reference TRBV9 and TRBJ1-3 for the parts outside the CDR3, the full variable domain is DSGVTQTPKHLITATGQRVTLRCSPRSGDLSVYWYQQSLDQGLQFLIQYYNGEERAKGNILERFSAQQFPDLHSELNLSSLELGDSALYFCASRGGGQNSGNTIYFGEGSWLTVV.

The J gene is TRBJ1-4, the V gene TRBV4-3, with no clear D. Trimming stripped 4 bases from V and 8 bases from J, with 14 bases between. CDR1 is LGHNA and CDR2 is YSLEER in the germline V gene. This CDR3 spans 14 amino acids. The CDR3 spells CASSPGSWREKLFF. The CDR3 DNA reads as TGCGCCAGCAGCCCGGGTTCGTGGCGGGAAAAACTGTTTTTT.

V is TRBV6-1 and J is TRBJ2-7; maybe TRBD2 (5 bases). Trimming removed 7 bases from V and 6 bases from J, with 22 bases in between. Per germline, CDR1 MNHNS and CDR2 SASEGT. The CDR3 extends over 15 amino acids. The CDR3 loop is CASNYERGTLSEQYF. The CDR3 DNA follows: TGTGCCAGCAACTACGAACGGGGTACCCTCAGCGAGCAGTACTTC.

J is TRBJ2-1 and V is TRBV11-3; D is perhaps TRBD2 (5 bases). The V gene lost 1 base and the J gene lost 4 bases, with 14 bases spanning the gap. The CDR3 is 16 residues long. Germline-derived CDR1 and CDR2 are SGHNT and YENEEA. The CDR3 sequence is CASSLGGGEQYNEQFF. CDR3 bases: TGTGCCAGCAGCTTAGGGGGTGGGGAGCAGTACAATGAGCAGTTCTTC.

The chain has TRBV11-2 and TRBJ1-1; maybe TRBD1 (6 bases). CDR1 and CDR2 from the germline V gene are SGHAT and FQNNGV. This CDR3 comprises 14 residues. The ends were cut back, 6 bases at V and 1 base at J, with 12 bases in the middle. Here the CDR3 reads CASRPGQPNTEAFF. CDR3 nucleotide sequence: TGTGCCAGCAGACCAGGACAGCCGAACACTGAAGCTTTCTTT.

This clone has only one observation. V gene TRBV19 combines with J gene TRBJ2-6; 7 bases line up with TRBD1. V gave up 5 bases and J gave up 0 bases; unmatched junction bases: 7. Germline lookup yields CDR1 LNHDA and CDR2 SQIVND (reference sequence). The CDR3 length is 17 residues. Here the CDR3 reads CASSEPGQSSGANVLTF. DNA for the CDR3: TGTGCCAGTAGTGAGCCGGGACAGTCCTCTGGGGCCAACGTCCTGACTTTC.

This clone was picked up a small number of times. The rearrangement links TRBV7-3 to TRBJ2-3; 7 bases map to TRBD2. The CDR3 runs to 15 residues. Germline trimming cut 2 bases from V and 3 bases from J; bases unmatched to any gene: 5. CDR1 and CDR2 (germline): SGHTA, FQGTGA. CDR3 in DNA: TGTGCCAGCAGCTTAGGCGGGGGAGGGACAGATACGCAGTATTTT. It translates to CASSLGGGGTDTQYF. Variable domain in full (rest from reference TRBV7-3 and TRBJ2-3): GAGVSQTPSNKVTEKGKYVELRCDPISGHTALYWYRQSLGQGPEFLIYFQGTGAADDSGLPNDRFFAVRPEGSVSTLKIQRTERGDSAVYLCASSLGGGGTDTQYFGPGTRLTVL.

Written as DNA, the CDR3 is TGTGCCTGGAGTGTAGCTAGCGGGTCACACTCTGGGGCCAACGTCCTGACTTTC. This sequence encodes CAWSVASGSHSGANVLTF. The chain employs TRBV30 and TRBJ2-6; TRBD2 aligns across 8 bases. The CDR3 totals 18 residues. In germline, CDR1 is GTSNPN, CDR2 SVGIG (reference sequence). Trimming removed 0 bases from V and 0 bases from J; junction bases left unmatched: 7.

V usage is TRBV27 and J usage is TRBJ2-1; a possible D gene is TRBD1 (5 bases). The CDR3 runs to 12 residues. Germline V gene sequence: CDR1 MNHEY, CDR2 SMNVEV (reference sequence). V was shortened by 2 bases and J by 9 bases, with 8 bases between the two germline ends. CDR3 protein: CASSLLGREQFF. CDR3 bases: TGTGCCAGCAGTTTACTGGGGCGTGAGCAGTTCTTC.

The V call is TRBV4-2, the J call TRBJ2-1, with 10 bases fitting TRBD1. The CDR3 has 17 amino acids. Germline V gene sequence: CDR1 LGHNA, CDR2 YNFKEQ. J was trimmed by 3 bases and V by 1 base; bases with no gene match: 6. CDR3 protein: CASSQVIGTGVYNEQFF. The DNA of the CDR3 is TGTGCCAGCAGCCAAGTGATCGGGACAGGGGTCTACAATGAGCAGTTCTTC.

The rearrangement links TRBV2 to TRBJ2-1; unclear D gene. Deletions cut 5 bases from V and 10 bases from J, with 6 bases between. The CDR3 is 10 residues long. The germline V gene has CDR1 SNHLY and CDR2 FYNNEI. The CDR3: CASSSLEQFF. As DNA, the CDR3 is TGTGCCAGCAGTTCACTGGAGCAGTTCTTC.

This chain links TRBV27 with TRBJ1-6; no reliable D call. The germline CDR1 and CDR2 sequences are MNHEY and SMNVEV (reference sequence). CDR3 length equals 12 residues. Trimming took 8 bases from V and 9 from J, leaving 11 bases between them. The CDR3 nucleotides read TGTGCCAGCCGAGAGGGTGGTTCACCCCTCCACTTT. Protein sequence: CASREGGSPLHF.